The sequence of this T cell receptor (beta chain) was determined in a study of cytomegalovirus exposure and HLA in healthy donors. Findings and caveats of the study: Sequencing had likely introduced a cluster of highly shared sequence variants as an artifact. Altogether, 160 or so TCR beta chains were recorded as cytomegalovirus-associated. Most of the TCR beta V segments (in an earlier analysis) were productive either about 87% or about 30% of the time.

A multiplex PCR was run with 60 Vbeta primers and 13 Jbeta primers. Sequenced by immunoSEQ multiplex PCR; TCRdb stores in-frame clones only, minus some. The top ten hold less than 2% of the sample, which has about 140,000 clones, approximately 80% seen once. Donors were nominally healthy when sampled, though unrecorded immune exposures were likely. Looked up from germline, CDR1 is SGHVS and CDR2 is FNYEAQ. The length of the CDR3 is 17 residues. J gave up 4 bases and V 3 bases, and 8 bases lay outside the gene matches. Concerning this clone itself: What it binds is not known.

This chain uses TRBV7-6 with TRBJ2-3, with 12 bases aligning to TRBD2. The material sequenced was PBMCs. The sequence was obtained from a man aged 40-49 years in good health and CMV-seronegative. The DNA of the CDR3 is TGTGCCAGCAGCTTGCTAGCGGGAGGGCCAAGTGCAGATACGCAGTATTTT. Protein sequence: CASSLLAGGPSADTQYF. The full variable domain, in which reference TRBV7-6 and TRBJ2-3 provide the parts outside the CDR3, is GAGVSQSPRYKVTKRGQDVALRCDPISGHVSLYWYRQALGQGPEFLTYFNYEAQQDKSGLPNDRFSAERPEGSISTLTIQRTEQRDSAMYRCASSLLAGGPSADTQYFGPGTRLTVL.